This T cell receptor beta chain is drawn from a study of graft-versus-host responses after intestinal transplantation. General study points: Early post-transplant HvG declines showed an association with peak circulating GvH clone levels.

Assay used: immunoSEQ multiplex PCR; TCRdb lists only in-frame clones, some missing. This table holds over 100,000 clones, about 88% found once. This clone was observed a single time. What it binds is unknown. The sample consisted of unstimulated CD4+ T cells sorted from spleen or lymph node cells, taken before intestinal transplant. The receptor was derived from a human donor who received an intestinal transplant.

CDR3 sequence reads: CASSYSIEVGDTQYF. The CDR3 DNA follows: TGTGCCAGCAGTTACTCGATAGAGGTTGGAGATACGCAGTATTTT. The V gene is TRBV6-6, the J gene TRBJ2-3; D remains unclear. The CDR3 length is 15 residues. CDR1 is MNHNY, CDR2 SVGAGI, per germline (reference sequence). Trimming shortened V by 0 bases and J by 5 bases, and 12 bases separated the two germline ends.